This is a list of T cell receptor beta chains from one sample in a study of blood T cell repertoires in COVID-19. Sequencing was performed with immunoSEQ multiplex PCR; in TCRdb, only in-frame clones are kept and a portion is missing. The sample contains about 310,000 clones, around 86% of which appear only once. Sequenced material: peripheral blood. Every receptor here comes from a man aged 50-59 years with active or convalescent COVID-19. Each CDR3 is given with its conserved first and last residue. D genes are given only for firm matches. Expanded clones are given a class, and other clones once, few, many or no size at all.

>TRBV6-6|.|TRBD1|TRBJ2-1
CASRRQGYNEQFF
TGTGCCAGCAGGCGACAGGGCTACAATGAGCAGTTCTTC
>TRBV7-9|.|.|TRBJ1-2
CASSLQGFEGYTF
TGTGCCAGCAGCTTGCAGGGATTTGAGGGCTACACCTTC
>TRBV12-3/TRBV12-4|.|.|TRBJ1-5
CASIRPGGPQHF
TGTGCCAGCATTCGCCCCGGGGGGCCCCAGCATTTT
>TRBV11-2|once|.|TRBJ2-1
CASSPSLASEQFF
TGTGCCAGCAGCCCATCTCTAGCCTCTGAGCAGTTCTTC
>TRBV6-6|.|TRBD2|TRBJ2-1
CASSPLTSASSYNEQFF
TGTGCCAGCAGTCCCCTGACTAGCGCGAGCTCCTACAATGAGCAGTTCTTC
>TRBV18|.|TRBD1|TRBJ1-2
CASSPPGTERNYGYTF
TGTGCCAGCTCACCCCCCGGGACAGAAAGAAACTATGGCTACACCTTC
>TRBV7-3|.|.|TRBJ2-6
CASSPKSGANVLTF
TGTGCCAGCAGCCCTAAGTCTGGGGCCAACGTCCTGACTTTC
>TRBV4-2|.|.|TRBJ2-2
CASSQDPAGFTGELFF
TGTGCCAGCAGCCAAGATCCGGCGGGTTTCACCGGGGAGCTGTTTTTT
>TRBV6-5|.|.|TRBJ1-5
CASSYGGTGNQPQHF
TGTGCCAGCAGTTACGGGGGGACTGGCAATCAGCCCCAGCATTTT
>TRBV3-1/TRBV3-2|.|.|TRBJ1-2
CASSRRPEATNYGYTF
TGTGCCAGCAGCCGGAGGCCGGAAGCTACCAACTATGGCTACACCTTC
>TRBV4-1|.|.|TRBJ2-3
CASSQEGRADTQYF
TGCGCCAGCAGCCAGGAGGGTCGGGCAGATACGCAGTATTTT
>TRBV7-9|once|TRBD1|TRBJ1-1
CASSLKGANTEAFF
TGTGCCAGCAGCTTAAAGGGGGCTAACACTGAAGCCTTCTTT
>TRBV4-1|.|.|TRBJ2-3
CASSQGRVNLGARTDTQYF
TGCGCCAGCAGCCAAGGAAGGGTTAATTTAGGGGCCCGCACAGATACGCAGTATTTT
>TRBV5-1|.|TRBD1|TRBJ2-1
CASSPDREVVDEQFF
TGCGCCAGCAGCCCAGACAGGGAAGTGGTTGATGAGCAGTTCTTC
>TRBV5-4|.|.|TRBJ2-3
CASSWGGDPRADTQYF
TGTGCCAGCAGCTGGGGGGGCGACCCGCGCGCAGATACGCAGTATTTT
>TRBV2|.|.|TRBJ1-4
CASSQGTEKLFF
TGTGCCAGCAGTCAGGGAACTGAAAAACTGTTTTTT
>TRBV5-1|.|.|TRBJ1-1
CASRGGPENTEAFF
TGCGCCAGCAGAGGAGGACCTGAGAACACTGAAGCTTTCTTT
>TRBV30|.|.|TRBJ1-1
CAWSVRVAEAFF
TGTGCCTGGAGTGTACGGGTGGCCGAAGCTTTCTTT
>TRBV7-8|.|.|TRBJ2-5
CASRFGERETQYF
TGTGCCAGCAGGTTCGGAGAGAGGGAGACCCAGTACTTC
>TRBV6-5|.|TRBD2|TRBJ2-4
CASSYSGLAAKNIQYF
TGTGCCAGCAGTTACTCCGGACTAGCTGCCAAAAACATTCAGTACTTC
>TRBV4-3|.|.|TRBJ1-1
CASSQEAGSLWEAFF
TGCGCCAGCAGCCAAGAGGCAGGAAGCCTCTGGGAAGCTTTCTTT
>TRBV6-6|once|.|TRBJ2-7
CASRPPRTVSSYEQYF
TGTGCCAGCAGACCCCCCCGGACAGTAAGCTCCTACGAGCAGTACTTC
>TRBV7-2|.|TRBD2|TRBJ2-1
CASSSAGGSYNEQFF
TGTGCCAGCAGCTCTGCCGGCGGGAGCTACAATGAGCAGTTCTTC
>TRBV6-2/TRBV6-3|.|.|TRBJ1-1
CASSYWGRGSEAFF
TGTGCCAGCAGTTACTGGGGTAGGGGATCCGAAGCTTTCTTT
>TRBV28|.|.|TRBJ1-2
CASSLVNNRETYGYTF
TGTGCCAGCAGTCTAGTCAACAACAGGGAGACCTATGGCTACACCTTC
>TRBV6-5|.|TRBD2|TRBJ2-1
CASSSLAGGYNEQFF
TGTGCCAGCAGTTCCCTAGCGGGAGGATACAATGAGCAGTTCTTC
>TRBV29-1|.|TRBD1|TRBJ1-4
CSVEGGQGEKLFF
TGCAGCGTTGAGGGGGGACAGGGCGAAAAACTGTTTTTT
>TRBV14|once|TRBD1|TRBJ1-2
CASSQVPAGGYGYTF
TGTGCCAGCAGCCAAGTGCCCGCAGGGGGCTATGGCTACACCTTC
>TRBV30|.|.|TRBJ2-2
CASNSDSNTGELFF
TGTGCCTCTAACTCGGACAGCAACACCGGGGAGCTGTTTTTT
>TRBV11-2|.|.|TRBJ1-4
CASSLSGNEKLFF
TGTGCCAGCAGCTTATCCGGTAATGAAAAACTGTTTTTT
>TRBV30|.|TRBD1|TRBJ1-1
CAWKPRAGGNTEAFF
TGTGCCTGGAAACCCCGAGCAGGGGGGAACACTGAAGCTTTCTTT
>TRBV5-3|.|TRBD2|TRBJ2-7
CARSLPPLAGDFYEQYF
TGTGCCAGAAGCTTGCCCCCCCTAGCGGGGGACTTCTACGAGCAGTACTTC